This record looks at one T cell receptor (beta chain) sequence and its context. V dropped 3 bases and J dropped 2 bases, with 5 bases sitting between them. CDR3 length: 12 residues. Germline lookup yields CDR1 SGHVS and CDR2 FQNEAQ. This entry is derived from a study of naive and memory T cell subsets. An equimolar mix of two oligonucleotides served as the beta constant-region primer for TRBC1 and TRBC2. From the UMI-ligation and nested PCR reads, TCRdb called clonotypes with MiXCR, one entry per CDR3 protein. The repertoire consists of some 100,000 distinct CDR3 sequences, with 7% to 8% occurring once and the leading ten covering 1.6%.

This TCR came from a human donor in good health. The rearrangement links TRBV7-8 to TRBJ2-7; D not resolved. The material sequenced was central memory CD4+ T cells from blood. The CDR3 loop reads CASSLYTYEQYF. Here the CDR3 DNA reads TGTGCCAGCAGCTTGTACACCTACGAGCAGTACTTC.